The clone carrying this TCR beta chain was counted once. The record originates from a study of blood T cell repertoires in COVID-19. Background on the study: Sites across the United States, Italy and Spain contributed samples from acute and convalescent COVID-19. PBMCs, B-cell-depleted T cells, or T cells were the source of the cDNA or gDNA that made up the material.

Under the authors' procedure: Amplification with reference gene primers provided the estimates of nucleated cell counts. Profiled with immunoSEQ multiplex PCR; TCRdb holds only in-frame clones, not every one. Clone size and V and J calls were adopted from that table, with D and trimming inferred from the DNA. The profile shows more than 150,000 clones, 86% of them singletons. There are 17 residues in the CDR3. Germline CDR1 reads SGHTA; CDR2 reads FQGNSA. J lost 5 bases, V lost 1 base, and 11 bases had no gene match. This receptor was taken from a man in his sixties or seventies with active or convalescent COVID-19. The source material was peripheral blood. The gene calls are TRBV7-2 and TRBJ2-3; TRBD2 aligns across 8 bases. The DNA of the CDR3 is TGTGCCAGCAGCTTAGGGGTAGGTGGTAGCGGGAAAGATACGCAGTATTTT. Residues: CASSLGVGGSGKDTQYF.